This TCR beta chain originates from a study of T cells in Graves' hyperthyroidism and ophthalmopathy. Study-wide background: The authors collected peripheral blood at initial diagnosis, before any treatment.

Regions amplified from RNA transcripts were the TCR beta CDR3 regions. In the first-round RT-PCR of the TCR CDR3, the HTBI primer set was used. TCRdb re-analysed the multiplex PCR reads in MiXCR, keeping a single row per CDR3 protein. The table has approximately 300,000 distinct CDR3 sequences, 16% seen once. The CDR3 length is 13 residues. The germline V gene encodes CDR1 MDHEN and CDR2 SYDVKM. V shed 3 bases and J shed 5 bases, with 10 bases lying between them. Uncontrolled infections, other autoimmune diseases, pregnancy or lactation led to exclusion of patients. In this sample, this clonotype turned up many times. The antigen is unknown. Regarding the study as a whole: Appearing also in blood were most of the thyroid clonotypes expanded above 0.001.

The chain carries TRBV28 and TRBJ2-5; D uncertain. Sequenced material: blood. The sequence was obtained from a man in his thirties or forties with Graves' hyperthyroidism. CDR3 sequence: CASSFVPWETQYF. As DNA, the CDR3 is TGTGCCAGCAGTTTCGTCCCCTGGGAGACCCAGTACTTC. Full variable domain (rest looked up from reference TRBV28 and TRBJ2-5): DVKVTQSSRYLVKRTGEKVFLECVQDMDHENMFWYRQDPGLGLRLIYFSYDVKMKEKGDIPEGYSVSREKKERFSLILESASTNQTSMYLCASSFVPWETQYFGPGTRLLVL.